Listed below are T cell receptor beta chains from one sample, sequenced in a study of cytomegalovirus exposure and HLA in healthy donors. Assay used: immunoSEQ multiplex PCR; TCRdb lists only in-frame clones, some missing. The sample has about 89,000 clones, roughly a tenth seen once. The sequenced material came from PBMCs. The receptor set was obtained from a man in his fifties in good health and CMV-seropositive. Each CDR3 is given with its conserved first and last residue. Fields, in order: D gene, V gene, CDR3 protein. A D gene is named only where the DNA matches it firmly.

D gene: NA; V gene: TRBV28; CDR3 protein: CASSSRGGLYNSPLHF
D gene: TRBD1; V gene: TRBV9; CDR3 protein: CASSVVRDSPKLSNQPQHF
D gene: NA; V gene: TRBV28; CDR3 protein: CASAAPGRPSGNTIYF
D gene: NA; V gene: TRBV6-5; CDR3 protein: CANSYAGTSTDTQYF
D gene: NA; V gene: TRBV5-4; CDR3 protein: CASSSTAATNEKLFF
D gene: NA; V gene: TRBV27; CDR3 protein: CASSLSFSGAPLHF
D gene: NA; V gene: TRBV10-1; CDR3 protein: CASRAYRDGVHEQYF
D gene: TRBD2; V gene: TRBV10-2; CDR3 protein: CASRSLLAGDTQYF
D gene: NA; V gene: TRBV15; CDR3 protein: CATSRDRGLNEKLFF
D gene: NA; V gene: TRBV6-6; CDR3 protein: CASSPRQVEAFF
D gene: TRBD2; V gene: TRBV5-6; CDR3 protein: CASSRGTSGWYEQYF